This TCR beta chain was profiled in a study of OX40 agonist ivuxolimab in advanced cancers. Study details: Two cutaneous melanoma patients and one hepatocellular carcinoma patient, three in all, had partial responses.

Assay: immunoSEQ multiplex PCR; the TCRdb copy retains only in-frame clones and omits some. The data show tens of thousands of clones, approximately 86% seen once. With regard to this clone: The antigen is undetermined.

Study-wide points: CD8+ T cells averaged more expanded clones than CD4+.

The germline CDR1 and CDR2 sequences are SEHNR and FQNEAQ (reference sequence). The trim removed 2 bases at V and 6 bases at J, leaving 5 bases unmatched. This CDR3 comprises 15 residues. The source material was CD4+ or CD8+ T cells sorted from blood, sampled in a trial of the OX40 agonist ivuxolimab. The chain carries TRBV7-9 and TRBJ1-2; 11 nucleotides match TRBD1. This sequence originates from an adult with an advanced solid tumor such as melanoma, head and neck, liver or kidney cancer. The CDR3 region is CASSLLPGQGDGYTF. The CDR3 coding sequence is TGTGCCAGCAGCTTACTTCCGGGACAGGGGGATGGCTACACCTTC. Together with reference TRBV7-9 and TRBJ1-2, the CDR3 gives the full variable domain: DTGVSQNPRHKITKRGQNVTFRCDPISEHNRLYWYRQTLGQGPEFLTYFQNEAQLEKSRLLSDRFSAERPKGSFSTLEIQRTEQGDSAMYLCASSLLPGQGDGYTFGSGTRLTVV.